A single sample is the source of the 15 T cell receptor beta chains below, sequenced in a study of blood T cell repertoires in COVID-19. Using immunoSEQ multiplex PCR, the repertoire was profiled, and TCRdb retains in-frame clones only, with some absent. Among some 320,000 clones listed, around 84% were seen once. Material: PBMCs or T cells enriched from blood (not recorded which). The receptors here all came from a woman in her 30s who had been exposed to COVID-19.

The J gene is TRBJ2-7, the V gene TRBV7-9; D gene uncertain. Germline V gene data show CDR1 as SEHNR and CDR2 as FQNEAQ (reference sequence). Trimming removed 5 bases at V and 7 bases at J, with 9 bases between. The CDR3 consists of 11 residues. The CDR3 is CASSPNSEQYF. The CDR3 nucleotides are TGTGCCAGCAGCCCTAACAGTGAGCAGTACTTC.

This chain joins TRBV14 and TRBJ2-3; TRBD2 agrees at 10 bases. The J segment lost 4 bases and the V segment lost 2 bases, leaving 15 bases of the junction unmatched. This CDR3 spans 19 amino acids. Germline V gene lookup returns CDR1 SGHDN and CDR2 FVKESK. For the CDR3, the DNA is TGTGCCAGCAGCCAACGCGAGTTGAGCGGGAGGGCCTTGGCAGATACGCAGTATTTT. Its translation is CASSQRELSGRALADTQYF.

The chain uses TRBV2 and TRBJ1-2, with 7 bases fitting TRBD1. Germline V gene data show CDR1 as SNHLY and CDR2 as FYNNEI. This CDR3 spans 13 amino acids. V gave up 7 bases and J gave up 4 bases; unmatched junction bases: 6. The CDR3 spells CASIRQGFYGYTF. The CDR3 DNA sequence: TGTGCCAGCATCCGACAGGGCTTCTATGGCTACACCTTC.

This clone was seen a few times. The chain recombines TRBV2 with TRBJ1-1, with TRBD1 matching over 7 bases. The CDR3 contains 13 residues. V lost 5 bases to trimming and J lost 1 base; unmatched junction nucleotides: 1. Germline V gene sequence: CDR1 SNHLY, CDR2 FYNNEI. CDR3 nucleotide sequence: TGTGCCAGCAGTCGACAGGGGAACACTGAAGCTTTCTTT. Translating gives CASSRQGNTEAFF.

V gene TRBV28 combines with J gene TRBJ2-2, with a weak D call TRBD2 (5 bases). Germline V CDR1 and CDR2: MDHEN, SYDVKM. The CDR3 runs 15 residues. Trimming cost V 2 bases and J 8 bases, with 15 bases left between them. The CDR3 loop is CASSLSSGFMGELFF. The CDR3, as DNA: TGTGCCAGCAGTTTAAGCTCGGGGTTCATGGGGGAGCTGTTTTTT.

This chain uses TRBV2 with TRBJ1-1, with a possible D match to TRBD1 (5 bases). Deletions cut 2 bases from V and 6 bases from J, with 10 bases between. CDR1 and CDR2 from the germline V gene are SNHLY and FYNNEI. The CDR3 is 13 amino acids. For the CDR3, the DNA is TGTGCCAGCAGTGAAACGCAGGGTGCTGAAGCTTTCTTT. Translation gives CASSETQGAEAFF.

CDR3 sequence reads: CASSQDRNQPQHF. DNA of the CDR3: TGCGCCAGCAGCCAAGACCGTAATCAGCCCCAGCATTTT. This chain connects TRBV4-1 to TRBJ1-5; no clear D. The CDR3 is 13 residues long. Looked up from germline, CDR1 is MGHRA and CDR2 is YSYEKL. The V and J ends lost 0 bases and 4 bases respectively, with 4 bases between them.

V gene TRBV28 combines with J gene TRBJ1-5; no clear D. From germline, CDR1 is MDHEN and CDR2 SYDVKM. The length of the CDR3 is 15 residues. V lost 5 bases and J lost 0, with 11 bases in between. The CDR3 spells CASSPSGDSNQPQHF. CDR3 sequence (DNA): TGTGCCAGCAGTCCCAGCGGGGATAGCAATCAGCCCCAGCATTTT.

The chain employs TRBV7-9 and TRBJ2-5; D gene ambiguous. V was trimmed by 5 bases and J by 2 bases, leaving 15 bases between them. Germline V gene data show CDR1 as SEHNR and CDR2 as FQNEAQ (reference sequence). This CDR3 contains 15 residues. CDR3 bases: TGTGCCAGCAGCACACCCGAGGAGCTACAAGAGACCCAGTACTTC. Its translation: CASSTPEELQETQYF.

This sequence joins TRBV4-2 and TRBJ1-3; 7 bases are shared with TRBD1. The CDR3 is 17 residues long. V was clipped by 0 bases and J by 2 bases; unmatched bases: 7. Germline CDR1 is LGHNA and CDR2 is YNFKEQ. The CDR3 DNA follows: TGTGCCAGCAGCCAAGATACAACAGGGGATCCTGGAAACACCATATATTTT. Amino acids: CASSQDTTGDPGNTIYF.

The V and J genes are TRBV27 and TRBJ1-2, with D hard to call. Germline CDR1 reads MNHEY; CDR2 reads SMNVEV (reference sequence). The V and J ends lost 7 bases and 0 bases respectively, with 12 bases between them. The CDR3 loop spans 14 amino acids. Written as DNA, the CDR3 is TGTGCCAGCAAAATTCGGGGTTCTAACTATGGCTACACCTTC. The encoded protein is CASKIRGSNYGYTF.

The chain carries TRBV7-9 and TRBJ1-2; D call uncertain. CDR3 size: 13 residues. The germline V gene encodes CDR1 SEHNR and CDR2 FQNEAQ (reference sequence). The V gene lost 2 bases and the J gene lost 5 bases, with 9 bases spanning the gap. CDR3 in amino acids: CASSLSSFYGYTF. The CDR3 coding sequence is TGTGCCAGCAGCTTATCGTCGTTTTATGGCTACACCTTC.

A few counts support this clone. The chain couples TRBV5-1 to TRBJ2-3; maybe TRBD1 (6 bases). Trimming cost V 1 base and J 5 bases, with 11 bases left between them. CDR3 length: 14 residues. CDR1 and CDR2 (germline): SGHRS, YFSETQ. CDR3 DNA: TGCGCCAGCAGCTTGCAACAGGGCAAAGATACGCAGTATTTT. Translating it yields CASSLQQGKDTQYF.

This sequence joins TRBV7-8 and TRBJ1-3; D uncertain. The V gene lost 5 bases and the J gene lost 2 bases, with 10 bases spanning the gap. Germline V gives CDR1 SGHVS, CDR2 FQNEAQ. The CDR3 is 14 amino acids. The CDR3 coding sequence is TGTGCCAGCAGCCCTCGGAGAACTGGAAACACCATATATTTT. Translating it yields CASSPRRTGNTIYF.

The sample holds a few counts of this clone. The same CDR3 is also encoded by other DNA sequences in this sample. This sequence joins TRBV20-1 and TRBJ1-2; 7 bases map to TRBD1. The CDR3 has 10 amino acids. J lost 8 bases, V lost 6 bases, and 3 bases had no gene match. Germline V gives CDR1 DFQATT, CDR2 SNEGSKA (reference sequence). The CDR3 spells CSARQGGYTF. In DNA form, the CDR3 reads TGCAGTGCGCGACAGGGCGGCTACACCTTC.